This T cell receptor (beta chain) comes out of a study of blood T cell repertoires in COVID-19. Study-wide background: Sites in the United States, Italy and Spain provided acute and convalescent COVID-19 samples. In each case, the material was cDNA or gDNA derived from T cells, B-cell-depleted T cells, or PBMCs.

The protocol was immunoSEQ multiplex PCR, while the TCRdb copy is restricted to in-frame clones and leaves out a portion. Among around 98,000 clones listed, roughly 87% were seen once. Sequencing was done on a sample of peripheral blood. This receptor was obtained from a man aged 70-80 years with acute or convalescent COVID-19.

CDR3 loop: CASSVAGHDSPLHF. CDR3 nucleotide sequence: TGTGCCAGCAGCGTAGCAGGGCACGATTCACCCCTCCACTTT. V and J are TRBV9 and TRBJ1-6; possible D gene TRBD1, 5 bases. Germline-derived CDR1 and CDR2 are SGDLS and YYNGEE. The CDR3 covers 14 residues. V lost 0 bases and J 8 bases, leaving 9 bases between the germline ends. Combining the CDR3 with reference TRBV9 and TRBJ1-6 gives the whole variable domain DSGVTQTPKHLITATGQRVTLRCSPRSGDLSVYWYQQSLDQGLQFLIQYYNGEERAKGNILERFSAQQFPDLHSELNLSSLELGDSALYFCASSVAGHDSPLHFGNGTRLTVT.